The next 20 T cell receptor beta chains were all read from a single sample in a study of shared clonotypes between healthy human individuals. This table comes from immunoSEQ multiplex PCR, and its TCRdb copy is limited to in-frame clones, with some not included. The repertoire has approximately 1.5 million clones, approximately 98% of them found once; the top ten carry approximately 0.44%. Specimen: naive CD4+ T cells sorted from blood. The subset here: CD45RA+ positively selected. The receptor set was obtained from a man between 25 and 39 years old in good health.

Notes on this clone: The junction departs from germline at one end; a sequencing error may be responsible. V usage is TRBV7-2 and J usage is TRBJ1-1, with D perhaps matching TRBD1 (6 bases). The germline CDR1 and CDR2 sequences are SGHTA and FQGNSA. This CDR3 is built from 14 residues. The CDR3 is CASTLNRASTEAFF. DNA of the CDR3: TGTGCCAGCACCTTAAACAGGGCTAGCACTGAAGCTTTCTTT.

Concerning this clone itself: The same CDR3 arises from other DNA sequences in this sample as well. The gene calls are TRBV2 and TRBJ1-5, with no clear D. Germline values: CDR1 SNHLY, CDR2 FYNNEI. V lost 5 bases, J lost 5 bases, and 4 bases lay in between. The length of the CDR3 is 11 residues. CDR3: CASSLDQPQHF. Here the CDR3 DNA reads TGTGCCAGCAGTTTGGATCAGCCCCAGCATTTT.

The V call is TRBV29-1, the J call TRBJ2-1, with D perhaps matching TRBD2 (5 bases). V dropped 4 bases and J dropped 7 bases, with 17 bases sitting between them. Per germline, CDR1 SQVTM and CDR2 ANQGSEA. The length of the CDR3 is 14 residues. The CDR3 region is CSVARRTSGNEQFF. The DNA for the CDR3 is TGCAGCGTTGCCCGGCGTACTTCGGGGAATGAGCAGTTCTTC.

The genes are TRBV7-6 and TRBJ2-1, with a tentative D call TRBD2 (5 bases). Per the germline V gene, CDR1 is SGHVS and CDR2 is FNYEAQ. Trimming removed 1 base from V and 7 bases from J, with 14 bases in between. The CDR3 covers 15 residues. The CDR3 reads CASSLGLGGTNEQFF. The CDR3 DNA is TGTGCCAGCAGCTTAGGGCTAGGAGGAACAAATGAGCAGTTCTTC.

The chain links TRBV28 to TRBJ2-1; 8 bases are a match to TRBD2. Germline CDR1 and CDR2: MDHEN and SYDVKM. V gave up 8 bases and J gave up 6 bases; unmatched junction bases: 12. The CDR3 is 15 residues long. The CDR3 here is CASRLGGEGLNEQFF. CDR3 DNA: TGTGCCAGCCGTCTCGGGGGGGAGGGCCTCAATGAGCAGTTCTTC.

This chain uses TRBV9 with TRBJ2-1; D unresolved. This CDR3 region has 13 residues. Per the germline V gene, CDR1 is SGDLS and CDR2 is YYNGEE. V lost 3 bases and J lost 8, with 12 bases in between. The CDR3 protein is CASSAEIDDEQFF. The CDR3 DNA is TGTGCCAGCAGCGCCGAAATAGACGATGAGCAGTTCTTC.

The J gene is TRBJ2-1, the V gene TRBV6-5; 13 bases map to TRBD2. CDR1 and CDR2 from the germline V gene are MNHEY and SVGAGI. This CDR3 spans 15 amino acids. Trimming cost V 5 bases and J 9 bases; bases outside gene matches: 7. The CDR3 loop is CASSQGLAGLSEQFF. Here the CDR3 DNA reads TGTGCCAGCAGTCAGGGACTAGCGGGGCTGAGTGAGCAGTTCTTC.

V is TRBV29-1 and J is TRBJ2-5; D gene uncertain. Trimming cost V 5 bases and J 2 bases, with 9 bases left between them. The germline V gene encodes CDR1 SQVTM and CDR2 ANQGSEA. The CDR3 has 12 amino acids. CDR3 DNA: TGCAGCGTTTTCGACGTACAAGAGACCCAGTACTTC. Protein product: CSVFDVQETQYF.

The chain links TRBV18 to TRBJ1-2, with D uncertain. Germline values: CDR1 KGHSH, CDR2 LQKENI. With 3 bases removed from V and 7 bases from J, the gap between germline ends came to 18 bases. The CDR3 totals 15 residues. CDR3 coding DNA: TGTGCCAGCTCACCCCTATCTGACATTGAATTTGGCTACACCTTC. Residues: CASSPLSDIEFGYTF.

In its sample, this clone was seen once. The chain uses TRBV5-1 and TRBJ2-3; either TRBD1 or TRBD2 may fit D (5 bases each). Trimming removed 6 bases at V and 1 base at J, with 15 bases between. From germline, CDR1 is SGHRS and CDR2 YFSETQ. The CDR3 consists of 15 residues. The CDR3 protein is CASMEPGRGTDTQYF. CDR3 bases: TGCGCCAGCATGGAACCGGGACGCGGCACAGATACGCAGTATTTT.

The V and J genes are TRBV9 and TRBJ1-5, with D maybe TRBD1 (5 bases). This CDR3 comprises 15 residues. V was shortened by 3 bases and J by 0 bases, with 10 bases between the two germline ends. Germline CDR1 reads SGDLS; CDR2 reads YYNGEE. CDR3 sequence (DNA): TGTGCCAGCAGCGGGGGCCCACTTAGCAATCAGCCCCAGCATTTT. This encodes CASSGGPLSNQPQHF.

V is TRBV4-3 and J is TRBJ2-4; D tentatively fits TRBD1 or TRBD2 (5 bases each). Germline values: CDR1 LGHNA, CDR2 YSLEER. Trimming took 5 bases from V and 0 from J, leaving 11 bases between them. The CDR3 consists of 15 residues. This CDR3 reads CASSRGTLAKNIQYF. CDR3 coding DNA: TGCGCCAGCAGCAGAGGGACCCTAGCCAAAAACATTCAGTACTTC.

V usage is TRBV6-6 and J usage is TRBJ1-1; the D is unclear. Germline V lookup: CDR1 MNHNY, CDR2 SVGAGI (reference sequence). Trimming took 0 bases from V and 4 from J, leaving 9 bases between them. This CDR3 is 14 amino acids long. The CDR3 DNA reads as TGTGCCAGCAGTTACTCACCAGGTAGCACTGAAGCTTTCTTT. Amino acids: CASSYSPGSTEAFF.

Of note for this clone: Other DNA sequences of this sample code for an identical CDR3. V and J are TRBV28 and TRBJ1-1; D unresolved. The V gene's germline CDR1 is MDHEN and CDR2 SYDVKM. Trimming pared 8 bases from V and 1 base from J, leaving 5 bases between. This CDR3 contains 11 residues. The CDR3 DNA sequence: TGTGCCAGCCTGGGGAACACTGAAGCTTTCTTT. Protein product: CASLGNTEAFF.

V gene TRBV28 combines with J gene TRBJ1-5; a possible D gene is TRBD1 (6 bases). This CDR3 spans 15 amino acids. V was clipped by 6 bases and J by 7 bases, with 19 bases between them. Germline values: CDR1 MDHEN, CDR2 SYDVKM. In DNA, the CDR3 is TGTGCCAGCAGCATAAGGGGGGGTCTGAAGCAGCCCCAGCATTTT. This codes for CASSIRGGLKQPQHF.

The chain carries TRBV7-9 and TRBJ1-2, with D maybe TRBD1 (5 bases). Germline CDR1 reads SEHNR; CDR2 reads FQNEAQ (reference sequence). This CDR3 has 15 amino acids. V shed 1 base and J shed 4 bases, with 13 bases lying between them. The CDR3 coding sequence is TGTGCCAGCAGCTTAGTGGCAGGGCCGAGCTATGGCTACACCTTC. This encodes CASSLVAGPSYGYTF. Combining the CDR3 with reference TRBV7-9 and TRBJ1-2 gives the whole variable domain DTGVSQNPRHKITKRGQNVTFRCDPISEHNRLYWYRQTLGQGPEFLTYFQNEAQLEKSRLLSDRFSAERPKGSFSTLEIQRTEQGDSAMYLCASSLVAGPSYGYTFGSGTRLTVV.

The chain links TRBV9 to TRBJ2-1, with TRBD2 matching 7 bases. CDR1 and CDR2 from the germline V gene are SGDLS and YYNGEE. CDR3 size: 16 residues. With V trimmed by 3 bases and J by 5 bases, 11 bases remained unmatched. CDR3 protein: CASSGRGWEGDNEQFF. The CDR3 nucleotides are TGTGCCAGCAGCGGTCGTGGGTGGGAGGGAGACAATGAGCAGTTCTTC.

The chain couples TRBV27 to TRBJ1-5; TRBD1 might be the D (5 bases). The CDR3 loop spans 14 amino acids. Germline V gene data show CDR1 as MNHEY and CDR2 as SMNVEV (reference sequence). The V gene lost 8 bases and the J gene lost 0 bases, with 11 bases spanning the gap. DNA for the CDR3: TGTGCCAGCGGTGCAGGGTATAGCAATCAGCCCCAGCATTTT. It translates to CASGAGYSNQPQHF.

This chain joins TRBV4-2 and TRBJ2-1, with TRBD2 matching over 11 bases. V shed 4 bases and J 10 bases; nucleotides not matched to a gene: 15. The CDR3 spans 17 residues. From germline, CDR1 is LGHNA and CDR2 YNFKEQ. The CDR3 DNA follows: TGTGCCAGCAGCCCGGGTTTTAGCGGGAGGGTCCTCAGGGAGCAGTTCTTC. Protein product: CASSPGFSGRVLREQFF.

In the case of this clone: Other DNA sequences within the sample encode an identical CDR3. The chain is built from TRBV28 and TRBJ2-7, with TRBD1 matching 9 bases. In germline, CDR1 is MDHEN, CDR2 SYDVKM. The trim removed 6 bases at V and 5 bases at J, leaving 5 bases unmatched. The length of the CDR3 is 13 residues. Here the CDR3 DNA reads TGTGCCAGCAGCCTAACAGGGGGCCACGAGCAGTACTTC. Amino acid sequence: CASSLTGGHEQYF.